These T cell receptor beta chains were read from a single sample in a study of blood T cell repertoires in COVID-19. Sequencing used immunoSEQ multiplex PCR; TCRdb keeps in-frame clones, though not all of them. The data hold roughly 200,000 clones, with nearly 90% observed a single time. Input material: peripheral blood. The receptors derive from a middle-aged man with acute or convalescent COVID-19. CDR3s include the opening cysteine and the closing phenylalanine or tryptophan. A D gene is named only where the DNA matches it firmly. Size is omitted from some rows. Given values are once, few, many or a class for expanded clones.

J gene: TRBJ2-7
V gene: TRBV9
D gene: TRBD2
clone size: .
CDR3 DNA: TGTGCCAGCAGCGTAGCTAGCGGGAACTACGAGCAGTACTTC
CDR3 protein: CASSVASGNYEQYF

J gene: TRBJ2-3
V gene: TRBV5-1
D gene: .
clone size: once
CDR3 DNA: TGCGCCAGCAGCTACGGGGGCACAGATACGCAGTATTTT
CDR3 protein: CASSYGGTDTQYF

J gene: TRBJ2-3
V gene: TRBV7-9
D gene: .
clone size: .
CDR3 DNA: TGTGCCAGCAGCCCTCCTTTGGCCACAGATACGCAGTATTTT
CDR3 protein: CASSPPLATDTQYF

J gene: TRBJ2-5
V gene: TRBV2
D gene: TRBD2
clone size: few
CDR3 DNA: TGTGCCAGAGGACTAGCGGGAGGGCCTGAAGCGACCCAGTACTTC
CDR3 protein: CARGLAGGPEATQYF

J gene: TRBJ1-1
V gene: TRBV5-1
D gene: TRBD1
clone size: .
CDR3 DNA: TGCGCCAGCAGCCGGGGACAGACCATGAACACTGAAGCTTTCTTT
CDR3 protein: CASSRGQTMNTEAFF

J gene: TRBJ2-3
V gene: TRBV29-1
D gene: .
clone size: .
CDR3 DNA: TGCAGCGTTGTGTTGGACAGATCCACAGATACGCAGTATTTT
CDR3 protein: CSVVLDRSTDTQYF

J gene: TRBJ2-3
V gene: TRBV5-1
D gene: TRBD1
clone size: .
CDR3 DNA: TGCGCCAGCAGCGAGGACCCTGGACAGGGGCAAACACAGTATTTT
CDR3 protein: CASSEDPGQGQTQYF

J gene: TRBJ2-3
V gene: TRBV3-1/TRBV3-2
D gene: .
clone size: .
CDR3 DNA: TGTGCCAGCAGTGGGGGGGGACATTACAAGTATTTT
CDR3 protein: CASSGGGHYKYF

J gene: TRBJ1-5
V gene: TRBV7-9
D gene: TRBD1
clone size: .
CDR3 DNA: TGTGCCAGCAGCCAGGGGGCGGACCTTTATAGCAATCAGCCCCAGCATTTT
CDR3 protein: CASSQGADLYSNQPQHF

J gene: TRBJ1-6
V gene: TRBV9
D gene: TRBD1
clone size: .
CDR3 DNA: TGTGCCAGCAGCCTTCAGGGGGGTTCCTATAATTCACCCCTCCACTTT
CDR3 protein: CASSLQGGSYNSPLHF

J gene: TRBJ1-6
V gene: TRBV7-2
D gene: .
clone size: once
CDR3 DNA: TGTGCCAGCAGCTTCAACACAAATTCACCCCTCCACTTT
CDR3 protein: CASSFNTNSPLHF

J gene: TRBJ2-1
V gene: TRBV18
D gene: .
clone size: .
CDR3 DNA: TGTGCCAGCTCACCAGGGACTTTCGATGAGCAGTTCTTC
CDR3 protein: CASSPGTFDEQFF

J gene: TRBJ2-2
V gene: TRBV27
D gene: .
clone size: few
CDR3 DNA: TGTGCCAGCAGCTACCCTAGCGGGGAGCTGTTTTTT
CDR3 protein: CASSYPSGELFF

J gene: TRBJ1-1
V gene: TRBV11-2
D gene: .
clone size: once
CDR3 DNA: TGTGCCAGCAGCTTAGCAGACTTGAACACTGAAGCTTTCTTT
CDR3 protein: CASSLADLNTEAFF

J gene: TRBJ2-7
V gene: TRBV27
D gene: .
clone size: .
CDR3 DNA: TGTGCCAGCAGCACTCTCCGGGGGTCCTACGAGCAGTACTTC
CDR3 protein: CASSTLRGSYEQYF

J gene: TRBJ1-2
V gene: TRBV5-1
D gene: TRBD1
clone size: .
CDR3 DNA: TGCGCCAGCAGCCCCGCAGGGGGTACCTATGGCTACACCTTC
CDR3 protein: CASSPAGGTYGYTF

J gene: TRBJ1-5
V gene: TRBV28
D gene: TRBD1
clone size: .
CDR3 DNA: TGTGCCAGCAGAGCTCCGGGACAGGGAGGGAACAATCAGCCCCAGCATTTT
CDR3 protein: CASRAPGQGGNNQPQHF

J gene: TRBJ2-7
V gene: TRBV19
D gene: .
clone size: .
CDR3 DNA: TGTGCCAGTAGTAGAGCCAGGGGAGTGTGGGAGCAGTACTTC
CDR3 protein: CASSRARGVWEQYF

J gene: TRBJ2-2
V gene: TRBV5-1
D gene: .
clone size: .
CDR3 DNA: TGCGCCAGCAATGGGGGCGCCGGGGAGCTGTTTTTT
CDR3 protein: CASNGGAGELFF

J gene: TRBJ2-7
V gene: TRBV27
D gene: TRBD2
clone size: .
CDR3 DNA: TGTGCCAGCAGTTTCAGACTAGCAGGTGAGCAGTACTTC
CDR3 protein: CASSFRLAGEQYF

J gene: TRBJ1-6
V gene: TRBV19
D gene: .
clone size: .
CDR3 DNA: TGTGCCAGTAGTATCTTAGAGAAACGCCCCCTCCACTTT
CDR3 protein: CASSILEKRPLHF

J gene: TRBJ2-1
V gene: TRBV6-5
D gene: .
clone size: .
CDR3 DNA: TGTGCCAGCAGTTCTGGAAGGGACACTACCTACAATGAGCAGTTCTTC
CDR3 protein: CASSSGRDTTYNEQFF

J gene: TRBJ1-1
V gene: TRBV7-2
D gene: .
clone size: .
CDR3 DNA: TGTGCCAGCAGCTTAGGAGGTCGACCCATGAACACTGAAGCTTTCTTT
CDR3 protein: CASSLGGRPMNTEAFF

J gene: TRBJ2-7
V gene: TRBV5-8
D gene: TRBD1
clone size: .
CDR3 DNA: TGTGCCAGCAGCTGGGGCAGGGGGCATCTAGGGACCTACGAGCAGTACTTC
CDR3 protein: CASSWGRGHLGTYEQYF

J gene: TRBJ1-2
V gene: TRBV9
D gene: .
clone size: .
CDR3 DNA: TGTGCCAGCAGCGTAGCCAGGGTCGACTATGGCTACACCTTC
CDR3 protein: CASSVARVDYGYTF

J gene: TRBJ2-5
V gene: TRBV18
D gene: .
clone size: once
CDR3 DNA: TGTGCCAGCTCACCACAGAGCCAGGGGGGTCAAGAGACCCAGTACTTC
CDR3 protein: CASSPQSQGGQETQYF

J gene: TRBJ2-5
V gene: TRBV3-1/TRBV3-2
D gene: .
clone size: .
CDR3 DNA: TGTGCCAGCAGCCAAGAGGGGGCAGGGCTGGAGACCCAGTACTTC
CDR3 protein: CASSQEGAGLETQYF

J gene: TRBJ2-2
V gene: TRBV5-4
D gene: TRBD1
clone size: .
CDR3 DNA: TGTGCCAGCACATTGTGGCCAGGGGGCACCGGGGAGCTGTTTTTT
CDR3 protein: CASTLWPGGTGELFF

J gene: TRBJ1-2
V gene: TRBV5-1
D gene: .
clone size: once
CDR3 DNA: TGCGCCAGCAGCTTGGACGCGGGGGGGCCCTATGGCTACACCTTC
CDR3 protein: CASSLDAGGPYGYTF

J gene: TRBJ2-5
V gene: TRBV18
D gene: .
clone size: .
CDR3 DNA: TGTGCCAGCTCACCACCGGAACAGGGGGGGGAGACCCAGTACTTC
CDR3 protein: CASSPPEQGGETQYF

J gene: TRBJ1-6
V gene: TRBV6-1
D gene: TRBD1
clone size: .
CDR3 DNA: TGTGCCAGCAGTGAAGCGCCGGGCAGGGGGGTTGGTTCACCCCTCCACTTT
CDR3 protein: CASSEAPGRGVGSPLHF

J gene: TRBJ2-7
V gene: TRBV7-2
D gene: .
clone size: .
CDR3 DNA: TGTGCCAGCAGCTTAGGACTACTTTACGAGCAGTACTTC
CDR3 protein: CASSLGLLYEQYF

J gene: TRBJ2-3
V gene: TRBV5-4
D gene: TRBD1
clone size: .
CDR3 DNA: TGTGCCAGCAGCTTGGGCCGGGACAGGGTCACAGATACGCAGTATTTT
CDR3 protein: CASSLGRDRVTDTQYF

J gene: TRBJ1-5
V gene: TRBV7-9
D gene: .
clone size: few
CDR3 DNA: TGTGCCAGCAGCCTACTCGATCAGCCCCAGCATTTT
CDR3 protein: CASSLLDQPQHF

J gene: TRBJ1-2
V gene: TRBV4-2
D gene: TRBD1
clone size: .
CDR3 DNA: TGTGCCAGCAGCCAAGAAAGACAGGGGGCGGTTGGCTACACCTTC
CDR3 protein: CASSQERQGAVGYTF

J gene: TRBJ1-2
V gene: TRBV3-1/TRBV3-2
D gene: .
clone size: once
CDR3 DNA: TGTGCCAGCAGCCGGCGTGGAGATAACTATGGCTACACCTTC
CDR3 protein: CASSRRGDNYGYTF

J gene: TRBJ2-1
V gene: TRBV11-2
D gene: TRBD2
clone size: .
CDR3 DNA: TGTGCCAGCGAAAAGGGAGGGCTTTACAATGAGCAGTTCTTC
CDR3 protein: CASEKGGLYNEQFF

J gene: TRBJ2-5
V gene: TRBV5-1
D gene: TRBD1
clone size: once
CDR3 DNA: TGCGCCAGCAGCCTCACCAGGACAGGGGGCCCCCAAGAGACCCAGTACTTC
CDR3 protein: CASSLTRTGGPQETQYF

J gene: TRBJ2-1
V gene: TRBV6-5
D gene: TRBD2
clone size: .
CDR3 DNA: TGTGCCAGCAGTTGGAGCGGGAATTACAATGAGCAGTTCTTC
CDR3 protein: CASSWSGNYNEQFF

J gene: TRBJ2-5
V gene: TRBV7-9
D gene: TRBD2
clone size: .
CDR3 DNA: TGTGCCAGCAGCCGTCCGGGGGGGTCCCAAGAGACCCAGTACTTC
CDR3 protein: CASSRPGGSQETQYF

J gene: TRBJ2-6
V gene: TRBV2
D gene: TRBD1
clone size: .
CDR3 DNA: TGTGCCAGCAGTATAGACAGGGCCCCTGGGGCCAACGTCCTGACTTTC
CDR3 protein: CASSIDRAPGANVLTF

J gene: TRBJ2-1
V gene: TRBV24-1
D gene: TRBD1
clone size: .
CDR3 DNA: TGTGCCACCAGTGATTCCTGGACAGGGATTGAGCAGTTCTTC
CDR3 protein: CATSDSWTGIEQFF

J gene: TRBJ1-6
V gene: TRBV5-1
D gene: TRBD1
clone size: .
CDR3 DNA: TGCGCCAGCAGCTGGACAGGCTCCGGCGTAAATTCACCCCTCCACTTT
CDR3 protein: CASSWTGSGVNSPLHF

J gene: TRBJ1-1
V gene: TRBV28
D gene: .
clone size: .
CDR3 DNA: TGTGCCAGCAGCCCATCTCCAGGGGTCGGGAACACTGAAGCTTTCTTT
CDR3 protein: CASSPSPGVGNTEAFF

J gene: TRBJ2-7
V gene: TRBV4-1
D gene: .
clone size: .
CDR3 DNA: TGCGCCAGCAGCCAAGAAGGGACTCGAGCGTACGAGCAGTACTTC
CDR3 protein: CASSQEGTRAYEQYF

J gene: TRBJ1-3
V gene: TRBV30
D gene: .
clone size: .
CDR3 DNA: TGTGCCTGGAGCGTCACCAGTGGAAACACCATATATTTT
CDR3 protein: CAWSVTSGNTIYF

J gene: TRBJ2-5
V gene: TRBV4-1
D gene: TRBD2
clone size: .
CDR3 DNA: TGCGCCAGCAGCCAAGATGATCTAGCGGGGGCCCACCAAGAGACCCAGTACTTC
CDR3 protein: CASSQDDLAGAHQETQYF

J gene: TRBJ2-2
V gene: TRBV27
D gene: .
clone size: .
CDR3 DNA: TGTGCCAGCAGTCCCGGGTCTTACACCGGGGAGCTGTTTTTT
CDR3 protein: CASSPGSYTGELFF

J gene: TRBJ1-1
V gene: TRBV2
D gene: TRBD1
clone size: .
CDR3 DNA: TGTGCCAGCAGTGCGGAGACAGGGTCCACTGAAGCTTTCTTT
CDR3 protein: CASSAETGSTEAFF

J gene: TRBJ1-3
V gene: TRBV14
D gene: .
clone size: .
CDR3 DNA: TGTGCCAGCAGCCGGACTAGGAGCACCATATATTTT
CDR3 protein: CASSRTRSTIYF